A selection of T cell receptor beta chains follows, all from one sample in a study of control samples from healthy donors and cancer patients. Sequenced by immunoSEQ multiplex PCR; TCRdb stores in-frame clones only, minus some. The data hold approximately 220,000 clones, with 85% to 95% observed a single time. Source material: blood. Receptors were obtained from a man in his forties or fifties in good health. Each CDR3 is given with its conserved first and last residue. A D gene is named only where the DNA matches it firmly. Clone size is given for some rows only: seen once, a few or many times, or a class if the clone is expanded.

V gene	clone size	J gene	D gene	CDR3 DNA	CDR3 protein
TRBV29-1	-	TRBJ1-2	-	TGCAGCGTTGAGGTTCATAACTATGGCTACACCTTC	CSVEVHNYGYTF
TRBV3-1/TRBV3-2	-	TRBJ1-5	-	TGTGCCAGCAGCGCCAGACCGTCGGCCTACAATCAGCCCCAGCATTTT	CASSARPSAYNQPQHF
TRBV7-9	-	TRBJ1-1	-	TGTGCCAGCAGCCAGGACGGAAACACTGAAGCTTTCTTT	CASSQDGNTEAFF
TRBV5-1	-	TRBJ2-7	TRBD1	TGCGCCAGCAGCCATGGGACAGGGGGATCCGAGCAGTACTTC	CASSHGTGGSEQYF
TRBV11-3	-	TRBJ1-3	-	TGTGCCAGCAGCTTAGACAACAGGGATGAAAACACCATATATTTT	CASSLDNRDENTIYF
TRBV6-2/TRBV6-3	once	TRBJ1-1	-	TGTGCCAGCAGTTACTCGCGGAACACTGAAGCTTTCTTT	CASSYSRNTEAFF
TRBV19	-	TRBJ2-1	TRBD2	TGTGCCAGTAGCGTGGTAGCGGGGGAGCAGTTCTTC	CASSVVAGEQFF
TRBV30	-	TRBJ1-1	TRBD1	TGTATGGGGACCCGACAGGGTGGGACTGAAGCTTTCTTT	CMGTRQGGTEAFF
TRBV15	-	TRBJ1-5	-	TGTGCCACCAGCAGAGATAATGGTCAGCCCCAGCATTTT	CATSRDNGQPQHF
TRBV15	-	TRBJ1-4	-	TGTGCCACCAGCAGAGCCGGGAGTTCTCGTGAAAAACTGTTTTTT	CATSRAGSSREKLFF
TRBV30	-	TRBJ1-5	TRBD1	TGTGCCTGGAGTACAGGGGGCATTGATCAGCCCCAGCATTTT	CAWSTGGIDQPQHF
TRBV3-1/TRBV3-2	-	TRBJ1-2	TRBD1	TGTGCCAGCAGTTACGGACAGGGGGGGAATGGCTACACCTTC	CASSYGQGGNGYTF
TRBV6-5	-	TRBJ1-1	-	TGTGCCAGCAGTTACTTGGGGGCGAACACTGAAGCTTTCTTT	CASSYLGANTEAFF
TRBV2	once	TRBJ1-5	TRBD1	TGTGCCAGCAGCGGACAGGGGGAACAGCCCCAGCATTTT	CASSGQGEQPQHF
TRBV28	once	TRBJ2-7	-	TGTGCCAGCAGGTTGGGGGAGCCCTACGAGCAGTACTTC	CASRLGEPYEQYF
TRBV3-1/TRBV3-2	-	TRBJ1-2	-	TGTGCCAGCAGCCAAGTCGGCGGTAATGCGAGGGGCTACACCTTC	CASSQVGGNARGYTF
TRBV5-6	-	TRBJ1-2	-	TGTGCCAGCAGCTTAGACAGTCGGGCGGGTCGTGGCTACACCTTC	CASSLDSRAGRGYTF
TRBV6-5	-	TRBJ1-1	-	TGTGCCAGCAGTTACGACAGAATGAACACTGAAGCTTTCTTT	CASSYDRMNTEAFF
TRBV5-4	-	TRBJ1-2	-	TGTGCCAGCAGGAATGGGATGGGGCGCGTCTATGGCTACACCTTC	CASRNGMGRVYGYTF
TRBV13	-	TRBJ1-5	-	TGTGCCAGCAGCTTCGGGGTGGCTCAGCCCCAGCATTTT	CASSFGVAQPQHF
TRBV19	-	TRBJ2-1	-	TGTGCCGCCGGAAGGGACCCGGGACACCTCTCCTACAATGAGCAGTTCTTC	CAAGRDPGHLSYNEQFF
TRBV27	-	TRBJ2-7	TRBD1	TGTGCCAGCAGACGGGACGGACAGGGCCGATGGGACGAACAGTACTTC	CASRRDGQGRWDEQYF
TRBV5-4	-	TRBJ1-1	TRBD1	TGTGCCAGCAGCTTGGGACAGGGATCGAACACTGAAGCTTTCTTT	CASSLGQGSNTEAFF
TRBV2	-	TRBJ2-7	-	TGTGCCGGGAAACTTGAGACCGGGGGCGAGCAGTACTTC	CAGKLETGGEQYF
TRBV29-1	-	TRBJ2-1	TRBD2	TGCAGCGTGGCGACTAGCGGGGAGAATGAGCAGTTCTTC	CSVATSGENEQFF
TRBV24-1	-	TRBJ2-6	-	TGTGCCACCAGTGCAAGCGCGACTGGGGCCAACGTCCTGACTTTC	CATSASATGANVLTF
TRBV19	-	TRBJ1-1	-	TGTGCCAGTAGTATTCTCGTAGGCAGGGGGAACACTGAAGCTTTCTTT	CASSILVGRGNTEAFF
TRBV29-1	-	TRBJ2-1	-	TGCAGCGTTGAAGGCCGCCGGGACCTAAAGACGGATGAGCAGTTCTTC	CSVEGRRDLKTDEQFF
TRBV7-2	-	TRBJ2-7	-	TGTGCCAGCAGCCCAAAGAGCATTGGCCACTACGAGCAGTACTTC	CASSPKSIGHYEQYF
TRBV5-1	-	TRBJ2-6	-	TGCGCCAGCAGCTTGGCCGCGACAGGCGGCTCTGGGGCCAACGTCCTGACTTTC	CASSLAATGGSGANVLTF
TRBV7-3	-	TRBJ2-2	-	TGTGCCAGCAGCTCGGGACACAACGGGGAGCTGTTTTTT	CASSSGHNGELFF
TRBV11-2	-	TRBJ1-5	-	TGTGCCAGCAGCCTCGACAGGAATCAGCCCCAGCATTTT	CASSLDRNQPQHF
TRBV19	-	TRBJ2-1	-	TGTGCCAGTACCTCAGGAGGAGGAATGAAGCAGTTCTTC	CASTSGGGMKQFF
TRBV28	-	TRBJ1-4	-	TGTGCCAGCAGTTTAAGAAATGAAAAACTGTTTTTT	CASSLRNEKLFF
TRBV3-1/TRBV3-2	-	TRBJ2-6	TRBD1	TGTGCCAGCAGCTATTTGGGGGGGACAGGGATCTCTGGGGCCAACGTCCTGACTTTC	CASSYLGGTGISGANVLTF
TRBV2	-	TRBJ2-3	-	TGTGCCAGCAGTGACTTAACGAGGGCAGATACGCAGTATTTT	CASSDLTRADTQYF
TRBV25-1	-	TRBJ2-5	TRBD1	TGTGCCAGCAGTGATGGACAGGGGCCCCAAGAGACCCAGTACTTC	CASSDGQGPQETQYF
TRBV28	-	TRBJ1-3	TRBD1	TGTGCCAGCGGCCAGGGGGGGGGAAACACCATATATTTT	CASGQGGGNTIYF
TRBV4-1	-	TRBJ2-3	-	TGCGCCAGCAGCCAAGTACAGCCTACAGATACGCAGTATTTT	CASSQVQPTDTQYF
TRBV6-1	-	TRBJ1-6	-	TGTGCCAGCAGTGAAGCTGGGGGATCGGCACCCCTCCACTTT	CASSEAGGSAPLHF
TRBV29-1	-	TRBJ2-3	-	TGCAGCGTTCTCCGGGGCGGCTCTTTGCCCGATACGCAGTATTTT	CSVLRGGSLPDTQYF
TRBV29-1	-	TRBJ1-1	-	TGCAGCGTTCGAACGTTCATGAACACTGAAGCTTTCTTT	CSVRTFMNTEAFF
TRBV19	-	TRBJ1-1	-	TGTGCCAGTAGTATGAAGGCGAACACTGAAGCTTTCTTT	CASSMKANTEAFF
TRBV18	-	TRBJ2-7	-	TGTGCCAGCTCACCACGGGCAGTAGCTGAGCAGTACTTC	CASSPRAVAEQYF
TRBV2	-	TRBJ1-2	-	TGTGCCAGCAGCCGGACGGTCTATGGCTACACCTTC	CASSRTVYGYTF
TRBV28	-	TRBJ1-1	-	TGTGCCAGCAGCCTGACAGGAGACGGAGCTTTCTTT	CASSLTGDGAFF
TRBV4-1	-	TRBJ1-6	-	TGCGCCAGCAGCCAAGAGGGGAACAGCTTCTCTCTCTCACCCCTCCACTTT	CASSQEGNSFSLSPLHF
TRBV5-4	-	TRBJ2-2	-	TGTGCCAGCAGCTTGGCTCTGACTCCGACCGGGGAGCTGTTTTTT	CASSLALTPTGELFF
TRBV19	-	TRBJ1-2	TRBD1	TGTGCCAGTGACCCCGGGACAGGGGGCGTTTGGAGCTATGGCTACACCTTC	CASDPGTGGVWSYGYTF
TRBV18	-	TRBJ1-5	-	TGTGCCAGCTCACCAGGGGCCCCCCCAACTAATCAGCCCCAGCATTTT	CASSPGAPPTNQPQHF
TRBV11-2	-	TRBJ2-1	-	TGTGCCAGTTCAGGGGAAGGGCAGTTCTTC	CASSGEGQFF
TRBV5-1	-	TRBJ2-5	-	TGCGCCAGCAGCTTGGAGGCGGAAGAGACCCAGTACTTC	CASSLEAEETQYF
TRBV2	-	TRBJ1-1	-	TGTGCCAGCAGCGCCGATTTGAACACTGAAGCTTTCTTT	CASSADLNTEAFF
TRBV29-1	-	TRBJ2-7	TRBD2	TGCAGCGTTGAGAGCGGCGCCTCGGGGGGGCAGTACTTC	CSVESGASGGQYF
TRBV4-1	-	TRBJ1-1	TRBD1	TGCGCCAGCAGCCAAACAGGGGAAAGAACTGAAGCTTTCTTT	CASSQTGERTEAFF